Each of the 6 T cell receptor beta chains below was sequenced from the same sample in a study of CD8 T cells in Susac syndrome. Reverse transcription of about 0.5 to 1 ug RNA was carried out with random hexamers. Each CDR3 protein is one row after TCRdb ran MiXCR on the immunoSEQ multiplex PCR reads. This table has under 95,000 distinct CDR3 sequences, roughly 94% appearing once. Material: CD4+ T cells from PBMCs. These TCRs come from a human donor with Susac syndrome.

The rearrangement joins TRBV9 to TRBJ2-3; no clear D gene. The CDR3 runs 13 residues. Germline lookup yields CDR1 SGDLS and CDR2 YYNGEE. V dropped 4 bases and J dropped 3 bases, with 9 bases sitting between them. In nucleotides, the CDR3 is TGTGCCAGCAGCTCCGCCCCGACAGATACGCAGTATTTT. Encoded protein: CASSSAPTDTQYF.

The CDR3 region has the DNA TGTGCCAGCAGCGGACTAGCCGGGGAGCTGTTTTTT. This codes for CASSGLAGELFF. This chain joins TRBV9 and TRBJ2-2, with D possibly being TRBD2 (6 bases). Germline CDR1 is SGDLS and CDR2 is YYNGEE. V shed 3 bases and J shed 6 bases, with 6 bases lying between them. The CDR3 is made up of 12 amino acids.

This sequence joins TRBV20-1 and TRBJ1-1; D call uncertain. The V gene lost 0 bases and the J gene lost 6 bases, with 8 bases spanning the gap. This CDR3 is built from 12 residues. The germline V gene has CDR1 DFQATT and CDR2 SNEGSKA (reference sequence). The CDR3 is CSARDGSSEAFF. The CDR3 nucleotides are TGCAGTGCTAGAGACGGAAGCTCTGAAGCTTTCTTT.

Only one count was recorded for this clonotype. J is TRBJ1-5 and V is TRBV30; D might be TRBD1 (5 bases). Trimming took 1 base from V and 3 from J, leaving 10 bases between them. CDR3 length: 14 residues. The V gene's germline CDR1 is GTSNPN and CDR2 SVGIG (reference sequence). The CDR3 spells CAWSGGRDNQPQHF. In DNA form, the CDR3 reads TGTGCCTGGAGTGGCGGCAGGGACAATCAGCCCCAGCATTTT.

V usage is TRBV14 and J usage is TRBJ1-2; a possible D gene is TRBD1 (5 bases). The V and J ends lost 7 bases and 4 bases respectively, with 19 bases between them. The CDR3 sequence is 15 residues long. Per germline, CDR1 SGHDN and CDR2 FVKESK. CDR3 residues: CASTLLGPYSYGYTF. For the CDR3, the DNA is TGTGCCAGCACCCTCTTGGGACCGTATTCCTATGGCTACACCTTC.

The V gene is TRBV20-1, the J gene TRBJ1-4, with 9 positions matching TRBD1. Germline CDR1 and CDR2: DFQATT and SNEGSKA (reference sequence). The CDR3 is made up of 14 amino acids. V lost 6 bases and J lost 7; bases outside the gene matches: 9. DNA of the CDR3: TGCAGTGCAGACGGCGGGACAGGGCCTGAAAAACTGTTTTTT. This sequence encodes CSADGGTGPEKLFF.